The subject of this entry is one T cell receptor (beta chain). Antigen: not known. In TCRdb, the 5' RACE reads were re-called with MiXCR into one record per CDR3 protein. The sample shows 690,000 or so distinct CDR3 sequences, less than 10% of them seen only once. Germline trimming cut 7 bases from V and 4 bases from J; bases unmatched to any gene: 13. The germline CDR1 and CDR2 sequences are MNHEY and SMNVEV (reference sequence). The CDR3 is 16 residues long. This sample stems from a study of identical twins. Study-wide results and limits: Beta clonotypes that were abundant in cord blood contained fewer insertions, a pattern absent from memory repertoires.

These data were likewise used in another study, on yellow fever vaccine responses in identical twins.

This TCR derives from a woman between 18 and 29 years old in good health. The chain recombines TRBV27 with TRBJ2-7; the match to TRBD1 covers 10 bases. The sequenced material came from PBMCs. The CDR3 DNA reads TGTGCCAGCAAGACATATGGGACAGGGGTTGCGTACGAGCAGTACTTC. Translated: CASKTYGTGVAYEQYF.